The 31 T cell receptor beta chains presented below share a single source sample, sequenced in a study of human CD8 memory T cell subsets. By UMI-labeled 5' RACE, the TCR beta libraries were made. TCRdb re-analyzed the 5' RACE reads; it lists each CDR3 protein once, without DNA. In all, the sample yields over 8,000 distinct CDR3 sequences. The term TPEX covered CCR7+ PD-1+ TIGIT+ early memory CD8+ T cells that had exhausted-like traits. The sample taken for sequencing was CD8+ T cells from PBMCs. These receptors originate from a human donor in good health.

The chain links TRBV7-9 to TRBJ2-1; TCRdb proposes TRBD1, but this gene call is untestable without DNA. The germline CDR1 and CDR2 sequences are SEHNR and FQNEAQ (reference sequence). The CDR3 sequence is 15 residues long. CDR3 in amino acids: CASSPRDSFYNEQFF.

Judged by frequency, this clonotype is medium-sized. This chain connects TRBV27 to TRBJ2-1; lacking DNA, the TRBD1 call made by TCRdb goes unchecked. Germline CDR1 and CDR2: MNHEY and SMNVEV (reference sequence). The CDR3 runs 14 residues. The CDR3 region is CASSPLEGDNEQFF.

The chain uses TRBV29-1 and TRBJ2-3; the TCRdb call, TRBD2, lacks DNA for checking. The CDR3 length is 15 residues. Germline V CDR1 and CDR2: SQVTM, ANQGSEA. This chain's CDR3 is CSVVGGNHAGDTQYF.

This chain connects TRBV12-3 or TRBV12-4 to TRBJ1-5; TCRdb proposes TRBD1, but this gene call is untestable without DNA. This CDR3 region has 16 residues. This CDR3 reads CASSLTLGVSNQPQHF.

The J gene is TRBJ1-2, the V gene TRBV4-1. CDR1 is MGHRA, CDR2 YSYEKL, per germline. This CDR3 has 14 amino acids. CDR3 loop: CASSQGLRDYGYTF.

V usage is TRBV29-1 and J usage is TRBJ2-1; lacking DNA, the TRBD2 call made by TCRdb goes unchecked. CDR1 and CDR2 (germline): SQVTM, ANQGSEA. CDR3 length: 17 amino acids. This CDR3 reads CSVEGGLAGEGNNEQFF.

The V call is TRBV11-2, the J call TRBJ2-1; the TCRdb call, TRBD2, lacks DNA for checking. This CDR3 has 18 amino acids. CDR1 and CDR2 from the germline V gene are SGHAT and FQNNGV. The CDR3: CASSSPALGWEAYNEQFF.

This clonotype is deemed medium-sized by its frequency. The genes are TRBV5-1 and TRBJ2-7; TCRdb proposes TRBD1, but this gene call is untestable without DNA. The germline V gene has CDR1 SGHRS and CDR2 YFSETQ. This CDR3 contains 13 residues. CDR3 residues: CASSIWTDYEQYF. Full variable domain (missing parts from reference TRBV5-1 and TRBJ2-7): KAGVTQTPRYLIKTRGQQVTLSCSPISGHRSVSWYQQTPGQGLQFLFEYFSETQRNKGNFPGRFSGRQFSNSRSEMNVSTLELGDSALYLCASSIWTDYEQYFGPGTRLTVT.

This rearrangement joins TRBV15 to TRBJ2-1; lacking DNA, the TRBD1 call made by TCRdb goes unchecked. Germline values: CDR1 LNHNV, CDR2 YYDKDF (reference sequence). The CDR3 extends over 15 amino acids. Here the CDR3 reads CATSRDLGTDNEQFF.

V is TRBV6-2 or TRBV6-3 and J is TRBJ2-5. The V gene's germline CDR1 is MNHEY and CDR2 SVGEGT. This CDR3 is 14 amino acids long. CDR3 sequence reads: CASSYGWFQETQYF.

CDR3 amino acids: CASSRTRSSYNSPLHF. The chain links TRBV7-2 to TRBJ1-6. The germline gives CDR1 SGHTA, CDR2 FQGNSA. The CDR3 covers 16 residues.

This clonotype is labeled medium-sized based on frequency. The chain recombines TRBV13 with TRBJ1-4; as DNA is missing, the TRBD1 call by TCRdb cannot be tested. This CDR3 is 15 amino acids long. The V gene's germline CDR1 is PRHDT and CDR2 FYEKMQ (reference sequence). CDR3 residues: CASSPATGEYEKLFF.

This chain's CDR3 is CASSSQGDYTEAFF. This sequence joins TRBV27 and TRBJ1-1; no DNA is available, so the TRBD1 call from TCRdb remains unchecked. This CDR3 is built from 14 residues. Germline CDR1 and CDR2: MNHEY and SMNVEV (reference sequence).

By frequency, this clonotype registers medium-sized (0.01 to 0.1%). This chain connects TRBV7-7 to TRBJ2-1. The germline V gene has CDR1 SSHAT and CDR2 FNYEAQ (reference sequence). The CDR3 is made up of 15 amino acids. CDR3: CASSLTGSSYNEQFF.

This sequence joins TRBV4-3 and TRBJ2-1; lacking DNA, the TRBD1 call made by TCRdb goes unchecked. The CDR3 covers 15 residues. Germline loops: CDR1 LGHNA, CDR2 YSLEER. CDR3 amino acids: CASSRWGDRDNEQFF.

The rearrangement links TRBV4-3 to TRBJ1-6; TCRdb's assignment of TRBD1 cannot be checked, as there is no DNA. The germline gives CDR1 LGHNA, CDR2 YSLEER. The CDR3 is 16 residues long. The CDR3 loop reads CASSQEIQGYNSPLHF.

The chain is built from TRBV25-1 and TRBJ1-6; TCRdb selects TRBD1, and the lack of DNA leaves this call unchecked. Germline lookup yields CDR1 MGHDK and CDR2 SYGVNS. This CDR3 has 13 residues. The chain's CDR3 is CASRTGTSSPLHF.

This sequence joins TRBV6-5 and TRBJ2-6; the D call from TCRdb, TRBD1, cannot be confirmed without DNA. Germline V lookup: CDR1 MNHEY, CDR2 SVGAGI. There are 15 residues in the CDR3. This CDR3 reads CASSSEGVGANVLTF.

CDR3: CSARGLAGVRGEQFF. V is TRBV20-1 and J is TRBJ2-1; as DNA is missing, the TRBD2 call by TCRdb cannot be tested. CDR3 length equals 15 residues. Per the germline V gene, CDR1 is DFQATT and CDR2 is SNEGSKA (reference sequence).

The chain carries TRBV6-5 and TRBJ2-7; TCRdb reports TRBD1, a call that lacks DNA to check it against. The CDR3 sequence is 14 residues long. The germline gives CDR1 MNHEY, CDR2 SVGAGI. CDR3 amino acids: CASSSGWGLYEQYF.

The chain employs TRBV10-3 and TRBJ1-2; the TRBD1 assignment by TCRdb is unverifiable without DNA. This CDR3 is 14 amino acids long. CDR1 ENHRY and CDR2 SYGVKD come from the germline V gene. The CDR3 sequence is CAIKGGQGSYGYTF.

The genes are TRBV6-5 and TRBJ1-2; TCRdb selects TRBD1, and the lack of DNA leaves this call unchecked. The germline V gene encodes CDR1 MNHEY and CDR2 SVGAGI. The CDR3 consists of 14 residues. The CDR3 protein is CASKEGAVDYGYTF.

The chain uses TRBV7-2 and TRBJ2-3; TCRdb lists TRBD2, though no DNA is available to test this call. CDR3 length: 16 residues. CDR1 SGHTA and CDR2 FQGNSA come from the germline V gene. The CDR3 sequence is CASSLLAAGFTDTQYF.

The chain has TRBV20-1 and TRBJ2-7; the D call from TCRdb, TRBD2, cannot be confirmed without DNA. The CDR3 sequence is 16 residues long. CDR1 and CDR2 (germline): DFQATT, SNEGSKA (reference sequence). The CDR3 loop is CSASPSTSGGPYEQYF.

The chain carries TRBV29-1 and TRBJ1-5; the TCRdb D gene call, TRBD1, has no DNA to confirm it. Looked up from germline, CDR1 is SQVTM and CDR2 is ANQGSEA. CDR3 length: 12 amino acids. CDR3 residues: CSAGQWGQPQHF.

The gene calls are TRBV5-1 and TRBJ2-2. Looked up from germline, CDR1 is SGHRS and CDR2 is YFSETQ. CDR3 length equals 15 residues. The CDR3 protein is CASSLTISNTGELFF.

The chain has TRBV10-3 and TRBJ2-2; there is no DNA to check the TCRdb D call of TRBD1. CDR3 length: 15 residues. Germline V gene data show CDR1 as ENHRY and CDR2 as SYGVKD. CDR3 protein: CAIRTTGAGTGELFF.

The rearrangement joins TRBV29-1 to TRBJ2-1; without DNA, the TCRdb call of TRBD2 cannot be checked. The CDR3 runs 15 residues. The germline CDR1 and CDR2 sequences are SQVTM and ANQGSEA. The CDR3 region is CSVLGLAGRGNEQFF.

The chain combines TRBV4-3 with TRBJ2-7; TCRdb designates TRBD1, a call that cannot be tested without DNA. This CDR3 has 16 residues. Germline V gene sequence: CDR1 LGHNA, CDR2 YSLEER. The CDR3 spells CASSQDLGAPSWEQYF.

This sequence joins TRBV4-1 and TRBJ2-7; the D call from TCRdb, TRBD1, cannot be confirmed without DNA. The CDR3 has 14 residues. Germline values: CDR1 MGHRA, CDR2 YSYEKL. The CDR3 region is CASSQVGVGDEQYF.

This chain joins TRBV4-1 and TRBJ2-2; TCRdb picks TRBD1, but there is no DNA to check that call. Germline CDR1 is MGHRA and CDR2 is YSYEKL. The CDR3 sequence is 18 residues long. The CDR3 reads CASSQETAGALNTGELFF.